The rows below give T cell receptor beta chains drawn from one sample of a study of T cells in Graves' hyperthyroidism and ophthalmopathy. MiXCR, run by TCRdb on the multiplex PCR reads, gives a single entry per CDR3 protein. The top ten hold over 40% of the sample, which has roughly 300,000 distinct CDR3 sequences, under 25% seen once. The material sequenced was blood. The receptors derive from a woman aged 45-60 years with Graves' hyperthyroidism. The CDR3 runs from the conserved cysteine through the conserved F or W. The D gene is left open where the match is weak. Size values are once, few and many counts, or a class for expanded clones, and some rows have none.

V gene,D gene,J gene,clone size,CDR3 DNA,CDR3 protein
TRBV18,NA,TRBJ1-1,many,TGTGCCAGCTCATCTTCGTCATTGAACACTGAAGCTTTCTTT,CASSSSSLNTEAFF
TRBV4-2,NA,TRBJ1-5,few,TGTGCCAGCAGCCAAGATCAGGGCAATCAGCCCCAGCATTTT,CASSQDQGNQPQHF
TRBV18,NA,TRBJ2-7,many,TGTGCCAGCTCACCAAGGCGGAACTCCTACGAGCAGTACTTC,CASSPRRNSYEQYF
TRBV18,NA,TRBJ2-7,NA,TGTGCCAGCTCACCAAAGCAGGGGATAACCTACGAGCAGTACTTC,CASSPKQGITYEQYF
TRBV5-1,NA,TRBJ2-1,NA,TGCGCCAGCAGCTTGGGACAGAATGAGCAGTTCTTC,CASSLGQNEQFF
TRBV20-1,TRBD1,TRBJ2-5,many,TGCAGTGCTTCGGGACAGCGCTTTGAAGAGACCCAGTACTTC,CSASGQRFEETQYF
TRBV12-3/TRBV12-4,TRBD1,TRBJ1-6,many,TGTGCCAGCACCGTGGACAGGGAAAATTCACCCCTCCACTTT,CASTVDRENSPLHF
TRBV7-8,NA,TRBJ2-5,many,TGTGCCAGCAGCTTAGTTTGGGTTGAGACCCAGTACTTC,CASSLVWVETQYF
TRBV10-2,TRBD1,TRBJ1-5,few,TGCGCCAGCAGTCTTGACAGGGGGCTTGTCAATCAGCCCCAGCATTTT,CASSLDRGLVNQPQHF
TRBV2,NA,TRBJ1-1,once,TGTGCCAGGGGGGAGGCTGGGAACACTGAAGCTTTCTTT,CARGEAGNTEAFF
TRBV4-1,NA,TRBJ2-2,few,TGCGCCAGCAGTCAGGGCGGGGCTCAGGGGGAGCTGTTTTTT,CASSQGGAQGELFF
TRBV6-2/TRBV6-3,NA,TRBJ2-5,many,TGTGCCAGCAGACCCGACCGGGCGGAGACCCAGTACTTC,CASRPDRAETQYF
TRBV20-1,NA,TRBJ1-2,many,TGCAGTGCTAGCCCCCCACGACGGATGATTAACTATGGCTACACCTTC,CSASPPRRMINYGYTF
TRBV29-1,NA,TRBJ2-7,NA,TGCAGCGTATCTAGCGCGAGTAGGGGCGAGCAGTACTTC,CSVSSASRGEQYF
TRBV6-1,NA,TRBJ2-7,NA,TGTGCCAGCAGTGATTTGGCGGAGCCCTACGAGCAGTACTTC,CASSDLAEPYEQYF
TRBV20-1,NA,TRBJ1-5,NA,TGCAGTGCCGCCGGTGCAGTGAGCAATCAGCCCCAGCATTTT,CSAAGAVSNQPQHF
TRBV19,NA,TRBJ1-1,NA,TGTGCCAGTAGTATACGCAGGCCCTACACTGAAGCTTTCTTT,CASSIRRPYTEAFF
TRBV29-1,NA,TRBJ2-3,few,TGCAGCGTTGATAGGGGCGTCACAGATACGCAGTATTTT,CSVDRGVTDTQYF
TRBV6-2/TRBV6-3,TRBD1,TRBJ2-1,once,TGTGCCAGCAGCCCAAGGACAGGGTCACGCAATGAGCAGTTCTTC,CASSPRTGSRNEQFF
TRBV7-9,TRBD2,TRBJ2-4,NA,TGTGCCAGCAGCTTAGGCGGGACTAGCGGCAAAAACATTCAGTACTTC,CASSLGGTSGKNIQYF
TRBV2,NA,TRBJ2-1,many,TGTGCCAGCAGATACCCCCCCAATGAGCAGTTCTTC,CASRYPPNEQFF
TRBV9,TRBD2,TRBJ2-1,few,TGTGCCAGCAGCGTAGTTGGGGGGGAATACAATGAGCAGTTCTTC,CASSVVGGEYNEQFF
TRBV4-2,NA,TRBJ2-5,few,TGTGCCAGCAGCCAAGAGTTGGAGGTGGTGGGAGAGACCCAGTACTTC,CASSQELEVVGETQYF
TRBV5-5,NA,TRBJ1-3,few,TGTGCCAGCAGCTTCCCCAGACAGACTGGTGGAAACACCATATATTTT,CASSFPRQTGGNTIYF
TRBV2,NA,TRBJ1-5,NA,TGTGCCAGCAGGGCATTCCCTAGCAATCAGCCCCAGCATTTT,CASRAFPSNQPQHF
TRBV7-8,NA,TRBJ2-4,few,TGTGCCAGCAGCACCGGGGCTTGGACAGCCAAAAACATTCAGTACTTC,CASSTGAWTAKNIQYF
TRBV6-1,NA,TRBJ1-3,NA,TGTGCCTGCAGTGAAGTCCAGGCAACTTCAGGAAACACCATATATTTT,CACSEVQATSGNTIYF
TRBV7-9,NA,TRBJ1-2,NA,TGTGCCAGCAGCTTACGGGGATGGGGCTACACCTTC,CASSLRGWGYTF
TRBV20-1,NA,TRBJ2-7,many,TGCAGTGCTAAGATAGGACGGATCTACGAGCAGTACTTC,CSAKIGRIYEQYF
TRBV19,NA,TRBJ1-5,few,TGTGCCAGTAGTATTAGGGAGGGGTCGAGCAATCAGCCCCAGCATTTT,CASSIREGSSNQPQHF
TRBV19,NA,TRBJ2-5,many,TGTGCCAGTAGTACAACTAACAGGGTCGGAGAGACCCAGTACTTC,CASSTTNRVGETQYF
TRBV20-1,NA,TRBJ2-2,NA,TGCAGTGTCCGACAGGGACTCGCGAACACCGGGGAGCTGTTTTTT,CSVRQGLANTGELFF
TRBV11-3,NA,TRBJ2-1,NA,TGTGCCTGCAGCTCCATCCTGGGCAATGAGCAGTTCTTC,CACSSILGNEQFF
TRBV3-1,NA,TRBJ2-2,many,TGTGCCAGCAGCCTCCTAGGAGGCGGCGGCGGGGAGCTGTTTTTT,CASSLLGGGGGELFF
TRBV5-4,NA,TRBJ2-7,NA,TGTGCCAGCAGCCCCTCTCCTGGGGGCCACGAGCAGTACTTC,CASSPSPGGHEQYF
TRBV29-1,NA,TRBJ2-7,NA,TGCAGCGTATACACAGACCGAGGCGAGCAGTACTTC,CSVYTDRGEQYF
TRBV28,TRBD1,TRBJ2-7,many,TGTGCCAGCAGCCCCACTACCGGGACAGGGGGCAAGATCGAGCAGTACTTC,CASSPTTGTGGKIEQYF
TRBV20-1,TRBD2,TRBJ2-7,NA,TGCAGTGCTACCTCCGGGAGGTTCTCCTACGAGCAGTACTTC,CSATSGRFSYEQYF
TRBV6-5,NA,TRBJ2-2,many,TGTGCCAGCAGTTACTCGAGGGGGTTAACCGGGGAGCTGTTTTTT,CASSYSRGLTGELFF
TRBV28,TRBD1,TRBJ1-4,many,TGTGCCAGCAGTCCGGGACAGCGGAGAGAAAAACTGTTTTTT,CASSPGQRREKLFF
TRBV5-1,TRBD2,TRBJ2-3,many,TGCGCCAGCAGACTGGGACTAGCTGGAGATACGCAGTATTTT,CASRLGLAGDTQYF
TRBV9,TRBD2,TRBJ2-1,few,TGTGCCAGCAGCGGGAGCGGGACTTGGGACAATGAGCAGTTCTTC,CASSGSGTWDNEQFF
TRBV6-2/TRBV6-3,NA,TRBJ1-4,many,TGTGCCAGCAAAGACTGGGCCGCGGGAGATGAAAAACTGTTTTTT,CASKDWAAGDEKLFF
TRBV9,TRBD2,TRBJ2-1,few,TGTGCCAGCAGCTCCGGGGGTGCTAGCGGGAGCGGAGATGAGCAGTTCTTC,CASSSGGASGSGDEQFF
TRBV7-7,NA,TRBJ2-3,many,TGTGCTAGCAGCTTGGGTGGAGACACAGATACGCAGTATTTT,CASSLGGDTDTQYF